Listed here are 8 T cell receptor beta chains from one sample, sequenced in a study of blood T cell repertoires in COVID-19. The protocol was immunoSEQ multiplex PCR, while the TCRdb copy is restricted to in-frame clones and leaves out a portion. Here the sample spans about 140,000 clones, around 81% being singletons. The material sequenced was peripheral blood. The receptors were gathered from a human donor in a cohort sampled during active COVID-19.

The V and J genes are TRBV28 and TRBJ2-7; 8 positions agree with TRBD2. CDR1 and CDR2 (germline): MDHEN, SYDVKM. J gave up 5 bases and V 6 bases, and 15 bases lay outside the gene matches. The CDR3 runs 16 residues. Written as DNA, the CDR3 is TGTGCCAGCAGGTACGGGAGGGCCCTAACCTCTCACGAGCAGTACTTC. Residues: CASRYGRALTSHEQYF.

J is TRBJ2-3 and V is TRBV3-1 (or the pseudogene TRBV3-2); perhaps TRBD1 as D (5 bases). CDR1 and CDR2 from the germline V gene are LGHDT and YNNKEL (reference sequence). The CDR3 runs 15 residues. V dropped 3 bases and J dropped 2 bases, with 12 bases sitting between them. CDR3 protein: CASSQGPPFTDTQYF. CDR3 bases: TGTGCCAGCAGCCAGGGGCCACCTTTCACAGATACGCAGTATTTT.

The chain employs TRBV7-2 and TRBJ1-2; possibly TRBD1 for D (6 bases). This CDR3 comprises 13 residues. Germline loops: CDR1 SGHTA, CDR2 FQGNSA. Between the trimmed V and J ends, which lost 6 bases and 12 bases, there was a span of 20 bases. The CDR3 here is CASSREGVRVDTF. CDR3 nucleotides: TGTGCCAGCAGTCGTGAGGGGGTTAGGGTGGACACCTTC.

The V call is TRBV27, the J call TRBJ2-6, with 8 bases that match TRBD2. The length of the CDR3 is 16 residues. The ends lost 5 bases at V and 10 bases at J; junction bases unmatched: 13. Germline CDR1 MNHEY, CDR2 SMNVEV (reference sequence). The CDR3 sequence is CASSPLLRGGRNVLTF. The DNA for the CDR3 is TGTGCCAGCAGTCCCCTTCTACGGGGGGGTCGAAACGTCCTGACTTTC.

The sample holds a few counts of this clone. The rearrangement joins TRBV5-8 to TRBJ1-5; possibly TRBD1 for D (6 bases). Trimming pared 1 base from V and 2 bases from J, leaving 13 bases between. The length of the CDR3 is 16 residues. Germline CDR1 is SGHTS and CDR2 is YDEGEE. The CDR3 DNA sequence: TGTGCCAGCAGCTTGTCTACCTCAGGGGGCAATCAGCCCCAGCATTTT. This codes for CASSLSTSGGNQPQHF.

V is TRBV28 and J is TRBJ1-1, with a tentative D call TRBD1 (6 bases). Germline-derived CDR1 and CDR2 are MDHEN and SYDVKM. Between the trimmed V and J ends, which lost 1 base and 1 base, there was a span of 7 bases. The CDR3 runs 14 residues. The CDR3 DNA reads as TGTGCCAGCAGTTTATTGGGGGCGAACACTGAAGCTTTCTTT. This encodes CASSLLGANTEAFF.

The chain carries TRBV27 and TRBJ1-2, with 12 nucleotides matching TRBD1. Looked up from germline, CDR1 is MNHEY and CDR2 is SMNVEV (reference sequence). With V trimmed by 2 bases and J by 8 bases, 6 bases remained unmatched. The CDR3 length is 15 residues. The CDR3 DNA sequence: TGTGCCAGCAGTTTAACGGGACAGGGGGCGGGGGGCTACACCTTC. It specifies CASSLTGQGAGGYTF.

The CDR3 loop is CASSDFAGVSEKLFF. Written as DNA, the CDR3 is TGTGCCAGCAGTGATTTCGCAGGTGTATCTGAAAAACTGTTTTTT. V and J are TRBV25-1 and TRBJ1-4; D remains unclear. This CDR3 has 15 amino acids. Trimming removed 3 bases from V and 7 bases from J, with 15 bases in between. Germline V gene data show CDR1 as MGHDK and CDR2 as SYGVNS. Supplemented by reference TRBV25-1 and TRBJ1-4, the full variable domain reads EADIYQTPRYLVIGTGKKITLECSQTMGHDKMYWYQQDPGMELHLIHYSYGVNSTEKGDLSSESTVSRIRTEHFPLTLESARPSHTSQYLCASSDFAGVSEKLFFGSGTQLSVL.